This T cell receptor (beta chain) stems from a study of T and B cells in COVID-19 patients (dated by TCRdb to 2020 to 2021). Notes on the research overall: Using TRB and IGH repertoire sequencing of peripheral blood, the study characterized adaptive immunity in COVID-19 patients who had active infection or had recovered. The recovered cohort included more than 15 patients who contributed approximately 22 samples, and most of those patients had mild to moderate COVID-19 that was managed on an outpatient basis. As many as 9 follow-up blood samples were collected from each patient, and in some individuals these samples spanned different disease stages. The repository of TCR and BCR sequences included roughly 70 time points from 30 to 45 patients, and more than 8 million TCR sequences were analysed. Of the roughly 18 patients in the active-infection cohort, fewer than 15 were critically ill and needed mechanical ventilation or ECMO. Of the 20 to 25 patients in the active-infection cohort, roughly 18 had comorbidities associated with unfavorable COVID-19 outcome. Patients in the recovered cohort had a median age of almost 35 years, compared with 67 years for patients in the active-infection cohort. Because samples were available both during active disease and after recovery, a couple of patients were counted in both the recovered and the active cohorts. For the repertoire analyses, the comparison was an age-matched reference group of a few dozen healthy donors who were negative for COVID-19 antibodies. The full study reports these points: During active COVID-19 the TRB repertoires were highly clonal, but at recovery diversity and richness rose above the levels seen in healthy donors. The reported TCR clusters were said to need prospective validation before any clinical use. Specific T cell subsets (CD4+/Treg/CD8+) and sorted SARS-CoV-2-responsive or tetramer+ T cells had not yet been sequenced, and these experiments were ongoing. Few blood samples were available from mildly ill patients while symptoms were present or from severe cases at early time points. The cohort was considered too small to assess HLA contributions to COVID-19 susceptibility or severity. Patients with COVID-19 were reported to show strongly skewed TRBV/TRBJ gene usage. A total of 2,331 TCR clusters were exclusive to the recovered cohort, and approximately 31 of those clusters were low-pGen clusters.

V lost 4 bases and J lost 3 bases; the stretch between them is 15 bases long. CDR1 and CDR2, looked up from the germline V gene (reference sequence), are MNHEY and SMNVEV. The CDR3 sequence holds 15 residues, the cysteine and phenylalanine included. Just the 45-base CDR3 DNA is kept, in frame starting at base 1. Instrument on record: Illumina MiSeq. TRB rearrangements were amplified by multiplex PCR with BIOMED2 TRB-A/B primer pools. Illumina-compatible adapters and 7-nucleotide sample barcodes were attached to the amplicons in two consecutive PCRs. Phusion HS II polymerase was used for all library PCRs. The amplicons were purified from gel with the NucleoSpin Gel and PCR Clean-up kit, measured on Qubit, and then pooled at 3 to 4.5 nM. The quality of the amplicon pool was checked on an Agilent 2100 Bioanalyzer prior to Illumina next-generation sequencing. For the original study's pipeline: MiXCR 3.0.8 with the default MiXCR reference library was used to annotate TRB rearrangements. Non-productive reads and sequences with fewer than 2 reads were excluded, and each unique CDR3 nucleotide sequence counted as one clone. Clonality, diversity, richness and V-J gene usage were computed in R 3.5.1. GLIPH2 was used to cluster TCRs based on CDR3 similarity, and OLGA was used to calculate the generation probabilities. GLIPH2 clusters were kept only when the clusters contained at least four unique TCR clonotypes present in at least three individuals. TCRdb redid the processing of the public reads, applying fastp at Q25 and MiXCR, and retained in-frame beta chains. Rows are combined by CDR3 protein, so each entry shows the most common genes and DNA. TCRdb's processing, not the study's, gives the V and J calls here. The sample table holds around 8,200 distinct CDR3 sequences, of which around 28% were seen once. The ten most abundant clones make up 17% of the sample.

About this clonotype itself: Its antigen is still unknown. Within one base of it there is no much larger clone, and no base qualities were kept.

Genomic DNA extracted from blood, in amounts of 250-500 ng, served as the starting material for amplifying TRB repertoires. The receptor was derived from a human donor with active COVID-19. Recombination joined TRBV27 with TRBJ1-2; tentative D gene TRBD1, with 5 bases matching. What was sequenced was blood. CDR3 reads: CASSSTRDLDYGYTF. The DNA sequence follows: TGTGCCAGCAGTTCAACCCGGGACTTAGACTATGGCTACACCTTC.